The sequence of this T cell receptor (beta chain) was determined in a study of cytomegalovirus exposure and HLA in healthy donors. The PCR employed 60 Vbeta primers together with 13 Jbeta primers. Here immunoSEQ multiplex PCR was the method, and the copy in TCRdb shows in-frame clones only, minus some. The repertoire holds fewer than 70,000 clones, 65% to 90% seen once, with 1.6% in the top ten. In regard to this clone: Its target is not known.

Trimming shortened V by 5 bases and J by 7 bases, and 12 bases separated the two germline ends. Germline CDR1 is MNHNS and CDR2 is SASEGT. The CDR3 is made up of 13 amino acids. Findings and limits, study-wide: Despite most TCR sequences being rare, some public TCRs occurred in many donors.

The clonotype comes from a human donor in good health. The sequencing input was PBMCs. J is TRBJ1-5 and V is TRBV6-1; D unresolved. DNA of the CDR3: TGTGCCAGCAGTCAAACTAAGGCCCAGCCCCAGCATTTT. The encoded protein is CASSQTKAQPQHF.